This T cell receptor beta chain was sequenced during a study of shared T cell receptors in the human thymus. Libraries were prepared by immunoSEQ multiplex PCR; TCRdb keeps only in-frame clonotypes and omits some of them. The profile shows about 660,000 clones, approximately 90% of them singletons. V was shortened by 0 bases and J by 5 bases, with 11 bases between the two germline ends. The CDR3 is 14 residues long. The V gene's germline CDR1 is SGDLS and CDR2 YYNGEE. These data were likewise used in another study, on human thymus T cells. That source notes: Resections removed during corrective heart surgery provided the thymus tissue used. An apparent bias in V and J gene usage was seen in thymic and blood repertoires. Unrelated people showed highly overlapping thymic repertoires, related research reported.

The TCR sequence derives from a boy in the first two years of life with a congenital heart defect. This chain links TRBV9 with TRBJ2-5, with a possible D match to TRBD1 (5 bases). The sample taken for sequencing was thymocytes. CDR3 loop: CASSVVGDGETQYF. CDR3 nucleotides: TGTGCCAGCAGCGTAGTAGGGGATGGGGAGACCCAGTACTTC.